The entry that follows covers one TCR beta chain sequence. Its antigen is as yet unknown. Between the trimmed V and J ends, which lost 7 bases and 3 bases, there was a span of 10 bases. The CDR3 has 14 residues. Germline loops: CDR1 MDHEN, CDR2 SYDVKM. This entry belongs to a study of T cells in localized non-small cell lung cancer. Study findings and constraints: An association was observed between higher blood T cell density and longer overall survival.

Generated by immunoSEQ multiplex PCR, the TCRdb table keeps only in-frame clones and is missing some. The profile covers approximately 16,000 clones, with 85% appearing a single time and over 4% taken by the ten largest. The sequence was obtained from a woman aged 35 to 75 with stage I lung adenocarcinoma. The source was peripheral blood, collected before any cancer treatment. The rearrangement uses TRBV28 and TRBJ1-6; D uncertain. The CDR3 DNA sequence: TGTGCCAGCACCCTCGCCGACTATAATTCACCCCTCCACTTT. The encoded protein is CASTLADYNSPLHF.